The present T cell receptor (beta chain) was sequenced within a study of monozygotic twins with inflammatory bowel disease. General study points: Support was absent for any single strong signal or clonotype linked to IBD.

Germline lookup yields CDR1 SGHRS and CDR2 YFSETQ. The CDR3 is 15 residues long. Turning to this clonotype: What it recognizes is unknown.

Each UMI, carrying a 6-nucleotide sample barcode, came from template switching. TCRdb reprocessed the 5' RACE reads and keeps a single row for each CDR3 protein, giving no DNA. The sample table sets out roughly 170,000 distinct CDR3 sequences. The receptor was derived from a human donor with ulcerative colitis or Crohn's disease, or a healthy co-twin of an affected twin (not recorded which). The sample taken for sequencing was blood. The genes are TRBV5-1 and TRBJ1-3. The CDR3 loop is CASSLAGITGNTIYF.